This T cell receptor (beta chain) came from a study of cytomegalovirus exposure and HLA in healthy donors (dated by TCRdb to about 2017). About the study as a whole: According to an earlier analysis of 587 of the donors, roughly 180 million T cells yielded over 90 million unique TCR beta sequences and about 300 Gb of sequence data. The genetic ancestry cluster associated with self-reported Caucasian donors included 70% to 85% of the roughly 400 genotyped donors. The study combined high-throughput TCR immunosequencing, statistical association of individual TCRs with disease status, and machine learning to predict cytomegalovirus infection status. Rather than using new phenotypic data, the later analysis identified candidate immune exposures from TCR beta sequences and from how often those sequences occurred across donors. Both class I and class II loci were covered by HLA typing, at four-digit resolution. Among 350 to 400 genotyped donors of the cohort, an average of approximately 240,000 unique TCR beta nucleotide sequences were sequenced per donor, around 20% of them non-productive. In a later analysis, previously published TCR beta repertoires from 600 to 850 donors were re-analyzed and high-resolution HLA genotyping was added so that TCR occurrence patterns could be studied. All discovery cohort repertoires had been generated on a single sequencing platform. The T cell repertoires of 700 or so subjects were profiled by immunosequencing and related to cytomegalovirus serostatus. An early release that covered about 600 HLA-typed donors contained 300 to 350 gigabases of sequencing data and approximately 85 million unique TCR sequences. Along with the approximately 700-subject first cohort, a separate validation cohort of over 90 different subjects was used. In an earlier analysis of roughly 600 of the donors, high-throughput TCR beta sequencing was used to judge whether each TCR beta V gene segment behaved as functional or pseudogenic. A later genetic analysis used genome-wide SNP genotypes for about three fifths of the roughly 700 donors, treating that subset as a discovery cohort. Five DR-DQ haplotypes were handled as single units for association and clustering, since linkage in the cohort was strong. The aim of the study was to test whether cataloging public T cell receptors could identify signatures of past pathogen exposure. Donor age, sex, ethnicity and CMV serostatus were collected together with the repertoire data. The number of donors typed differed by locus, with 629-630 for A, B, C, DRB1 and DQB1, around 560 for DQA1, 600 to 610 for DPA1, and 472 for DPB1. Here is what the overall study found, with its caveats: In a later analysis, HLA-associated TCR beta chains showed more clonal expansion and lower generation probabilities than non-associated chains that were equally common. Because the 87-base-pair reads could not distinguish some IMGT-functional V segments, including TRBV6-2 and TRBV6-3, those segments were excluded. Most TCR sequences were seen in very few donors, while some public TCRs were found in many individuals. In a later analysis, most CMV-associated TCR beta chains were found to appear HLA-restricted, with HLA associations seemingly driven largely by CMV exposure. The earlier analysis of 450 to 700 of the donors excluded some 15 rarely observed V segments, including chromosome 9 orphons, because counts were too low. CMV serostatus was the only immune exposure information available for the cohort. The presence/absence analyses assumed that sequencing depth was roughly uniform across donors, and that assumption may not be true. Cytomegalovirus status was reported to be diagnosed by the classifier with high specificity and sensitivity in both the original and validation cohorts. Broadly in line with IMGT annotations, most TCR beta V segments showed up in productive rearrangements about 87% or about 30% of the time in an earlier analysis of several hundred of the donors. In vitro tests confirmed that a few of the cytomegalovirus-associated TCR beta chains recognize cytomegalovirus antigens. In this cohort, only TCR beta chains were sequenced, and detectable features were limited by the absence of alpha or paired-chain data. A total of around 150 TCR beta chains were listed by the study as associated with cytomegalovirus. In a later analysis, TCR association rates were found to vary across HLA loci, with the most associated TCRs seen for DRB1 alleles and the fewest for HLA-C alleles. At a false discovery rate of 0.05, a later analysis linked about 17,000 TCR beta sequences to specific HLA alleles. Correlated functional status among segregating V segments might reflect linkage disequilibrium, but an unknown experimental factor could not be ruled out. A later analysis reported that several top co-occurrence clusters appeared linked to parvovirus B19, influenza, CMV and Epstein-Barr virus. When HLA alleles, especially DR and DQ, strongly co-occurred, attributing TCR associations to individual alleles was difficult. It was suggested by the authors that the approach could potentially be generalized to other disease states and immunological phenotypes. In a later genetic analysis, a missense DCLRE1C variant was associated with V-gene and J-gene trimming of TCR beta chains, and the association was replicated in an independent cohort. In a later genetic analysis, fewer N-insertions in productive TCRs were reported among donors in an Asian-associated ancestry cluster than the 666-donor mean. Because HLA typing was unavailable for some donors at each locus, only the typed subset was used in association tests. A further reported finding was that TCR beta sequences accurately predicted the HLA-A and HLA-B alleles for most subjects in the first cohort. A group of highly shared sequence variants was considered likely to be a technical artifact of the sequencing pipeline.

Points on this clone: Its binding antigen is unknown. Base qualities are not recorded, but no much larger clone differs from it by a single base.

The cohort comprised fewer than 700 healthy bone marrow donors. At the time of sampling, every cohort member was nominally healthy, though immune exposures that went unrecorded were likely present. The donor tested CMV seronegative, placing the donor among the 352 seronegative members of the cohort. Each donor provided a peripheral blood sample, and peripheral blood mononuclear cells were used for TCR beta sequencing. Genomic DNA was extracted from the blood cell samples with the Qiagen DNeasy Blood Extraction Kit. Libraries came from the immunoSEQ multiplex PCR assay. For the multiplex PCR, a mixture combining 60 forward primers for TCR Vbeta segments and 13 reverse primers for TCR Jbeta segments was used. A multiplex PCR assay on genomic DNA amplified the CDR3 region of rearranged TCR beta genes. Amplified TCR beta libraries were sequenced as 87-base-pair reads on the Illumina HiSeq System. On the authors' methods: Across the 600 to 700 repertoires, a later analysis counted 78 million or so unique TCR beta chains, approximately 10 million of which were shared by at least two donors. Raw reads were error-corrected and collapsed into unique sequences with a nearest-neighbor algorithm that merged closely related sequences to remove PCR and sequencing errors. CDR3 sequences were aligned to IMGT reference sequences to assign V, D and J gene segments. For a sequence to be retained, a match of at least six nucleotides was required to both a V gene segment and a J gene segment. Rearrangements were called productive when the CDR3 lacked stop codons and stayed in frame with V and J; all others were non-productive. CDR3 was defined according to IMGT convention as the region running from the second conserved V-encoded cysteine to the conserved J-encoded phenylalanine. In an earlier analysis of around 600 of the donors, sequences lacking an unambiguous match to a single V gene segment were excluded. In an earlier analysis of approximately 500 of the donors, a V segment was called functional when productive rearrangements were above 56.7%, and segregating when the standard deviation between donors exceeded 5%. A statistical classification framework was built for diagnosing cytomegalovirus status from the catalog of TCR beta chain sequences. A later analysis assigned V and J genes by comparing TCR nucleotide sequences with IMGT/GENE-DB human TR gene sequences. The TCRdist pipeline was used in a later analysis to assign CDR3 sequences and most-parsimonious VDJ recombination scenarios. In a later analysis, every TCR beta chain was defined by the combination of its CDR3 amino acid sequence and its V-gene family, and reads without a unique V-gene family were dropped. To address suspected cross-contamination and a sequencing artifact, a later analysis removed 450 to 700 highly shared, low-generation-probability nucleotide sequences. In a later analysis, a clonal expansion index for each public chain was calculated from normalized within-repertoire ranks of inferred template counts. Generation probabilities in a later analysis came from a VDJ recombination model fitted to out-of-frame rearrangements, and those results were checked against IGoR. In a later analysis, hypergeometric tests were used to score TCR-TCR, TCR-HLA and TCR-CMV co-occurrence, with a repertoire-size bias correction applied to TCR pairs. In a later analysis, false discovery rates were estimated by permuting HLA or CMV assignments 20 times. In a later analysis, co-occurring TCRs were grouped using DBSCAN, with TCRdist sequence similarity added in when clustering inside HLA-allele-positive subsets. For co-occurrence clustering, repertoires with fewer than 30,000 or more than 120,000 public chains were excluded, along with four to six repertoires with anomalous nucleotide sharing. TCRdb retrieved this table from immuneACCESS and kept in-frame rearrangements only. Not all clones are present; in checked studies, unresolved V genes account for under half, and no reason is known for the remainder. The V and J calls and clone size come from that table; D and trimming were worked out from the DNA. The sample table holds about 120,000 clones, of which 80% were seen once. Of the sample, 1% to 1.5% falls within the top ten clones.

CDR1 and CDR2, per the germline V gene, are MNHNS and SASEGT. At the junction V is shortened by 7 bases and J by 6 bases, with 18 bases in between. Reading from cysteine to phenylalanine, the CDR3 counts 15 amino acids. Only the CDR3 DNA stays, 45 bases, in frame from base 1. The receptor chain draws on TRBV6-1 and TRBJ2-2; tentative D gene TRBD2, with 6 bases matching. Sequencing was performed on PBMCs. The clonotype originates from a female donor in good health and CMV-seronegative. At the DNA level, the sequence is TGTGCCAGCAACATAGCGCGGGGCCACCCCGGGGAGCTGTTTTTT. It is translated as CASNIARGHPGELFF.